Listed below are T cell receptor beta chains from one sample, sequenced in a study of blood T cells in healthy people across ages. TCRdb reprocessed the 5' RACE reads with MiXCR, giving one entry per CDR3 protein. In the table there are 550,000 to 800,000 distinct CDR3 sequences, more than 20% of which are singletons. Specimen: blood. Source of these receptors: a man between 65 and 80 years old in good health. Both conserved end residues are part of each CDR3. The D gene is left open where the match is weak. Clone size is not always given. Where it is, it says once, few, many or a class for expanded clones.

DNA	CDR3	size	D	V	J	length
TGTGCCAGCAGTCGCTGGCGGGCGGTTTCCGTTACTCTTGTCACCTACGAGCAGTACTTC	CASSRWRAVSVTLVTYEQYF	NA	NA	TRBV28	TRBJ2-7	20
TGTGCCAGCAGCGTAGATGCAGGGCAAGAGACCCAGTACTTC	CASSVDAGQETQYF	few	NA	TRBV9	TRBJ2-5	14
TGCGCCAGCAGCTTCCGACCCGGGGTAGATACGCAGTATTTT	CASSFRPGVDTQYF	NA	NA	TRBV5-1	TRBJ2-3	14
TGTGCCAGCAGCCAAGAAGTTGGGGGGAGATACAATGAGCAGTTCTTC	CASSQEVGGRYNEQFF	NA	NA	TRBV3-1	TRBJ2-1	16
TGTGCCAGCGGGGGGGGAGTCCTATCTGGCTACACCTTC	CASGGGVLSGYTF	few	NA	TRBV28	TRBJ1-2	13
TGTGCCACCAGTGATCCCAGGGGGCAAGGCGGGGAGCTGTTTTTT	CATSDPRGQGGELFF	few	TRBD1	TRBV24-1	TRBJ2-2	15
TGCAGTGCTAGAGGTTACGGAAACTTGGGGGATACGCAGTATTTT	CSARGYGNLGDTQYF	NA	NA	TRBV20-1	TRBJ2-3	15
TGCGCCAGCAGCCCCCGGACAGGGCTCTACGAGCAGTACTTC	CASSPRTGLYEQYF	NA	TRBD1	TRBV4-1	TRBJ2-7	14
TGTGCCAGCAGCTTAAGGCGGGAGGGCCCTCAAGAGACCCAGTACTTC	CASSLRREGPQETQYF	NA	TRBD2	TRBV7-9	TRBJ2-5	16
TGTGCCAGCAGCCAAGGAGGGAATCGCCCTAATGAAAAACTGTTTTTT	CASSQGGNRPNEKLFF	NA	NA	TRBV14	TRBJ1-4	16
TGTGCCAGCAGTCCCGGGACTAGCGCCACCTACGAGCAGTACTTC	CASSPGTSATYEQYF	few	TRBD2	TRBV9	TRBJ2-7	15
TGTGCCAGCAGCTTTCAGGGCGCTGGGGCCAACGTCCTGACTTTC	CASSFQGAGANVLTF	NA	NA	TRBV7-2	TRBJ2-6	15
TGCGCCAGCAGCTTGGCTCCGGACAGAAAAAATTCACCCCTCCACTTT	CASSLAPDRKNSPLHF	few	NA	TRBV5-1	TRBJ1-6	16
TGTGCCAGCAGCGTAGGGACCCAGCGGGACCACACAGATACGCAGTATTTT	CASSVGTQRDHTDTQYF	NA	TRBD2	TRBV9	TRBJ2-3	17
TGTGCCAGCAGCCAGATCGTTACCGGGACAGGGGTTGGCGAGCAGTACTTC	CASSQIVTGTGVGEQYF	few	TRBD1	TRBV13	TRBJ2-7	17
TGTGCCAGCAGTTTGGGCCTTACGAAGCAGTACTTC	CASSLGLTKQYF	NA	NA	TRBV12-3/TRBV12-4	TRBJ2-7	12
TGTGCCAGCAGCCCTTCGGGACGAAGCTCTGGGGCCAACGTCCTGACTTTC	CASSPSGRSSGANVLTF	NA	NA	TRBV9	TRBJ2-6	17
TGTGCCAGCAGCTTGGTATCCAGGGGGAGGTACGAGCAGTACTTC	CASSLVSRGRYEQYF	few	NA	TRBV5-4	TRBJ2-7	15
TGTGCCAGCAGTTACCGACCGGGTGATGAACGTCCCTACTATGGCTACACCTTC	CASSYRPGDERPYYGYTF	NA	NA	TRBV6-6	TRBJ1-2	18
TGTGCCACCAGTGATTTTGAGGGCTCCTGGGATACGCAGTATTTT	CATSDFEGSWDTQYF	NA	NA	TRBV24-1	TRBJ2-3	15
TGTGCCAGCAGCCCTCTGGGGGCTAGCGGGAGTTACAATGAGCAGTTCTTC	CASSPLGASGSYNEQFF	few	TRBD2	TRBV13	TRBJ2-1	17
TGTGCCATCAGTGCCCAAGGGACGAACACAGATACGCAGTATTTT	CAISAQGTNTDTQYF	few	NA	TRBV10-3	TRBJ2-3	15
TGCAGCGGGCGGGACATGGATACGCAGTATTTT	CSGRDMDTQYF	NA	NA	TRBV29-1	TRBJ2-3	11
TGTGCCAGCAGCTTATCCGCTAGCGGGGAGACCCAGTACTTC	CASSLSASGETQYF	few	TRBD2	TRBV7-2	TRBJ2-5	14
TGTGCCAGCAGCGTAGGTAGCGGATACAATGAGCAGTTCTTC	CASSVGSGYNEQFF	few	NA	TRBV9	TRBJ2-1	14
TGTGCCAGCAGTGAAGGGTTAGGGGGCTCCGCTGAAGCTTTCTTT	CASSEGLGGSAEAFF	NA	TRBD1	TRBV2	TRBJ1-1	15
TGCGCCAGCAGCCCCCTCGACGGGGGCCCTTCCTACGAGCAGTACTTC	CASSPLDGGPSYEQYF	few	NA	TRBV14	TRBJ2-7	16
TGCAGCGTTGACTACCAGGGGCCGTCAGGCTATGGCTACACCTTC	CSVDYQGPSGYGYTF	many	NA	TRBV29-1	TRBJ1-2	15
TGCAGTGCTAGTAAAAATCAAGGAGGCTCAGATACGCAGTATTTT	CSASKNQGGSDTQYF	NA	NA	TRBV20-1	TRBJ2-3	15
TGTGCCAGCGTTCCTAGCGGGCTAGCCAAAAACATTCAGTACTTC	CASVPSGLAKNIQYF	few	TRBD2	TRBV28	TRBJ2-4	15
TGTGCCAGCAGCCCTGCACGGACTAGCGCATCCTACGAGCAGTACTTC	CASSPARTSASYEQYF	NA	TRBD2	TRBV3-1	TRBJ2-7	16
TGTGCCAGCAGTGATCCGATAGCCGCCTACAATGAGCAGTTCTTC	CASSDPIAAYNEQFF	NA	NA	TRBV6-2/TRBV6-3	TRBJ2-1	15
TGCGCCAGCAGCCAAGAGGCAGCCCAAGAGACCCAGTACTTC	CASSQEAAQETQYF	NA	NA	TRBV4-1	TRBJ2-5	14
TGTGCCAGCAGCCGAACTAGCGGGGTTGGCGACGAGCAGTACTTC	CASSRTSGVGDEQYF	few	TRBD2	TRBV6-6	TRBJ2-7	15
TGTGCCAGCAGCCCGATGGTAGCGGGAGTCTCAGATACGCAGTATTTT	CASSPMVAGVSDTQYF	few	TRBD2	TRBV9	TRBJ2-3	16
TGTGCCAGCAGCCAAGCTACCATCCTTGGAGGGGACGAGCAGTACTTC	CASSQATILGGDEQYF	few	NA	TRBV3-1	TRBJ2-7	16
TGTGCCAGCAGTCTGGGACAGACAATTTCCTACGAGCAGTACTTC	CASSLGQTISYEQYF	NA	TRBD1	TRBV12-3/TRBV12-4	TRBJ2-7	15
TGCAGCGTTGCGACAGGGTTTAACGAGCAGTACTTC	CSVATGFNEQYF	NA	TRBD1	TRBV29-1	TRBJ2-7	12
TGCAGCGTCCTAACGAAAGGGGGCAACACTGAAGCTTTCTTT	CSVLTKGGNTEAFF	few	TRBD1	TRBV29-1	TRBJ1-1	14
TGTGCCAGCAACCCGGGACTAGCGGAGAGGTCCCAGTATTTT	CASNPGLAERSQYF	NA	TRBD2	TRBV7-2	TRBJ2-3	14
TGCAGTGCCATTACTAGCGGGAGCTCCTACGAGCAGTACTTC	CSAITSGSSYEQYF	few	TRBD2	TRBV20-1	TRBJ2-7	14
TGTGCCAGCAGCTTATCCCCTACTATCAATGAGCAGTTCTTC	CASSLSPTINEQFF	NA	NA	TRBV7-3	TRBJ2-1	14
TGCAGTGCTAGAGATCTTAGGGGAGTCAATTCACCCCTCCACTTT	CSARDLRGVNSPLHF	few	NA	TRBV20-1	TRBJ1-6	15
TGCAGCGTTGAGTTGCGGGGGAGCTCCTACGAGCAGTACTTC	CSVELRGSSYEQYF	few	TRBD2	TRBV29-1	TRBJ2-7	14
TGTGCCAGCAGCTTAGGCGGGACAGTGATCCCCTCTGGGGCCAACGTCCTGACTTTC	CASSLGGTVIPSGANVLTF	few	NA	TRBV5-4	TRBJ2-6	19
TGCAGTGCTAGTGGTGGGACGGTGGGCTACAATGAGCAGTTCTTC	CSASGGTVGYNEQFF	few	NA	TRBV20-1	TRBJ2-1	15
TGCAGTGCTAGAATACATGATACGCAGTATTTT	CSARIHDTQYF	few	NA	TRBV20-1	TRBJ2-3	11
TGTGCCAGCAGCCCAACTAGCGGTCTGACCGGGGAGCTGTTTTTT	CASSPTSGLTGELFF	NA	TRBD2	TRBV5-5	TRBJ2-2	15
TGTGCCAGCAGCCGAGGGTCGGGCATTCAGTACTTC	CASSRGSGIQYF	many	NA	TRBV7-2	TRBJ2-4	12
TGCGCCAGCAGCTTGGGCTGGGACTACACCTTC	CASSLGWDYTF	NA	NA	TRBV5-1	TRBJ1-2	11
TGTGCCAGCAGCGCCGGACACCATAGCACTGAAGCTTTCTTT	CASSAGHHSTEAFF	NA	NA	TRBV21-1	TRBJ1-1	14
TGTGCCAGCAGTGAAGGCTTAGGACAGAGCTCCTACAATGAGCAGTTCTTC	CASSEGLGQSSYNEQFF	NA	NA	TRBV6-1	TRBJ2-1	17
TGCAGTGCGCCACCGGGACTAGCGGGGTTTTACAATGAGCAGTTCTTC	CSAPPGLAGFYNEQFF	NA	TRBD2	TRBV20-1	TRBJ2-1	16
TGCAGCGTCGTTGACCTCGGACTATACCAAGAGACCCAGTACTTC	CSVVDLGLYQETQYF	NA	NA	TRBV29-1	TRBJ2-5	15
TGCGCCAGCAGTAACGGTCAGATTAATGAAAAACTGTTTTTT	CASSNGQINEKLFF	few	NA	TRBV5-1	TRBJ1-4	14
TGTGCCTGGAACCTACAGACGGCTGGTGAAAAACTGTTTTTT	CAWNLQTAGEKLFF	few	NA	TRBV30	TRBJ1-4	14
TGTGCCAGCAGCGCTGGGACAGCCAACCCCTATGGCTACACCTTC	CASSAGTANPYGYTF	NA	TRBD1	TRBV5-6	TRBJ1-2	15
TGTGCCAGCAGCTTAAGGACAGGGGGTTCCGGGGAGCTGTTTTTT	CASSLRTGGSGELFF	NA	TRBD1	TRBV7-2	TRBJ2-2	15
TGTGCCAGCAGCCTAGACAGGCTCGATGGCTACACCTTC	CASSLDRLDGYTF	few	NA	TRBV7-3	TRBJ1-2	13
TGCAGTGTTTCCTTTTATAGCGGGAGTGGGGAGACCCAGTACTTC	CSVSFYSGSGETQYF	many	TRBD2	TRBV20-1	TRBJ2-5	15